This entry lists 21 T cell receptor beta chains sequenced from one sample in a study of cytomegalovirus exposure and HLA in healthy donors. This PCR relied on a set of 60 Vbeta primers and 13 Jbeta primers. The method was immunoSEQ multiplex PCR; TCRdb's version includes in-frame clones alone and lacks a portion of them. The sample holds over 150,000 clones, 80% to 90% seen once. The sequenced sample consisted of PBMCs. The source is a woman between 25 and 40 years old in good health and CMV-seropositive.

This sequence joins TRBV7-6 and TRBJ2-7; 10 bases are a match to TRBD2. CDR1 and CDR2 from the germline V gene are SGHVS and FNYEAQ. The CDR3 contains 14 residues. V shed 6 bases and J 1 base; nucleotides not matched to a gene: 3. The CDR3 sequence is CASRRTSGSYEQYF. The DNA of the CDR3 is TGTGCCAGCAGGCGGACTAGCGGTTCCTACGAGCAGTACTTC.

The chain joins TRBV6-5 to TRBJ2-3, with TRBD2 identical over 7 bases. CDR3 length equals 14 residues. Germline V gene sequence: CDR1 MNHEY, CDR2 SVGAGI. J lost 1 base, V lost 8 bases, and 6 bases had no gene match. The CDR3 loop reads CASQPGGRTDTQYF. Here the CDR3 DNA reads TGTGCCAGCCAACCGGGGGGTCGCACAGATACGCAGTATTTT.

This chain joins TRBV18 and TRBJ1-1; no clear D. The CDR3 is 14 residues long. The ends were cut back, 3 bases at V and 3 bases at J, with 11 bases in the middle. Germline loops: CDR1 KGHSH, CDR2 LQKENI. The CDR3 here is CASSPNSPDTEAFF. The CDR3 DNA follows: TGTGCCAGCTCACCTAACAGTCCGGACACTGAAGCTTTCTTT.

V gene TRBV15 combines with J gene TRBJ2-5; possibly TRBD2 for D (6 bases). The CDR3 has 13 residues. Trimming pared 8 bases from V and 3 bases from J, leaving 13 bases between. CDR1 LNHNV and CDR2 YYDKDF come from the germline V gene (reference sequence). The chain's CDR3 is CATVHGTEETQYF. In nucleotides, the CDR3 is TGTGCCACCGTACACGGGACTGAAGAGACCCAGTACTTC.

The chain employs TRBV10-2 and TRBJ1-2; the match to TRBD1 covers 8 bases. The CDR3 consists of 15 residues. Trimming removed 6 bases from V and 8 bases from J; junction bases left unmatched: 14. Germline V gene lookup returns CDR1 WSHSY and CDR2 SAAADI. The CDR3 sequence is CASRSEDQGAGGYTF. DNA for the CDR3: TGCGCCAGCAGGAGCGAGGACCAGGGGGCGGGGGGCTACACCTTC.

A few counts support this clone. This CDR3 is also generated by other DNA sequences in the sample. The chain employs TRBV2 and TRBJ2-7, with D perhaps TRBD1 (6 bases). The CDR3 extends over 14 amino acids. From germline, CDR1 is SNHLY and CDR2 FYNNEI. V was clipped by 2 bases and J by 1 base, with 9 bases between them. CDR3 region: CASSEQGRSYEQYF. The CDR3 DNA reads as TGTGCCAGCAGTGAACAGGGGAGATCCTACGAGCAGTACTTC.

J is TRBJ2-3 and V is TRBV23-1; 9 bases agree with TRBD2. TRBV23-1 is marked as an open reading frame, function uncertain. J was trimmed by 3 bases and V by 0 bases; bases with no gene match: 4. CDR3 length: 16 amino acids. CDR3 nucleotides: TGCGCCAGCAGTCAATCGAGGCTAGCGGGGACAGATACGCAGTATTTT. It codes for CASSQSRLAGTDTQYF.

The rearrangement joins TRBV6-5 to TRBJ2-5; a possible D gene is TRBD1 (5 bases). This CDR3 spans 13 amino acids. The V gene's germline CDR1 is MNHEY and CDR2 SVGAGI. V was cut by 2 bases and J by 3 bases, with 7 bases left in between. CDR3 in amino acids: CASSYDREETQYF. The CDR3 DNA follows: TGTGCCAGCAGTTACGACAGAGAAGAGACCCAGTACTTC.

The gene calls are TRBV5-6 and TRBJ2-7, with D unclear. The germline CDR1 and CDR2 sequences are SGHDT and YYEEEE. Trimming removed 4 bases from V and 2 bases from J, with 7 bases in between. The CDR3 has 12 amino acids. The chain's CDR3 is CASSAKTYEQYF. Written as DNA, the CDR3 is TGTGCCAGCAGCGCGAAGACCTACGAGCAGTACTTC.

V is TRBV6-5 and J is TRBJ2-3; 12 positions agree with TRBD2. The ends lost 2 bases at V and 13 bases at J; junction bases unmatched: 13. The CDR3 is 16 residues long. Germline V gene lookup returns CDR1 MNHEY and CDR2 SVGAGI. The CDR3 sequence is CASSYQWGLAGGEKYF. As DNA, the CDR3 is TGTGCCAGCAGTTACCAGTGGGGTCTAGCGGGGGGGGAAAAGTATTTT.

The chain combines TRBV19 with TRBJ1-2; no clear D. Germline-derived CDR1 and CDR2 are LNHDA and SQIVND (reference sequence). The CDR3 loop spans 15 amino acids. Deletions cut 5 bases from V and 7 bases from J, with 20 bases between. The CDR3 DNA sequence: TGTGCCAGTAGTCCCACGAGGGAGGGAATTGCTGGCTACACCTTC. This gives the protein CASSPTREGIAGYTF. The entire variable domain, with the rest obtained from reference TRBV19 and TRBJ1-2, is as follows: DGGITQSPKYLFRKEGQNVTLSCEQNLNHDAMYWYRQDPGQGLRLIYYSQIVNDFQKGDIAEGYSVSREKKESFPLTVTSAQKNPTAFYLCASSPTREGIAGYTFGSGTRLTVV.

The rearrangement links TRBV5-1 to TRBJ1-4; 8 bases agree with TRBD1. The V gene's germline CDR1 is SGHRS and CDR2 YFSETQ. Unmatched junction bases numbered 2, after V lost 7 bases and J lost 0 bases. The CDR3 extends over 14 amino acids. CDR3 sequence reads: CASGQGATNEKLFF. As DNA, the CDR3 is TGCGCCAGCGGACAGGGTGCAACTAATGAAAAACTGTTTTTT.

The rearrangement links TRBV6-5 to TRBJ1-2, with TRBD1 as a possible D gene (5 bases). The CDR3 spans 13 residues. Per germline, CDR1 MNHEY and CDR2 SVGAGI. Trimming removed 6 bases at V and 3 bases at J, with 11 bases between. The CDR3 bases are TGTGCCAGCAGCCAGGACATGTACTATGGCTACACCTTC. This translates into CASSQDMYYGYTF.

The V and J genes are TRBV10-3 and TRBJ2-5; TRBD2 aligns across 11 bases. TRBJ2-7 matches the DNA end more closely, so the J call is doubtful. CDR3 length: 15 residues. Germline assignment: CDR1 ENHRY and CDR2 SYGVKD. CDR3 in DNA: TGTGCCATCAGGACTGGACTAGCGGGTTCCTACGAGCAGTACTTC. Its protein product is CAIRTGLAGSYEQYF.

J is TRBJ1-1 and V is TRBV28; 9 bases fit TRBD1. The CDR3 totals 12 residues. Germline CDR1 MDHEN, CDR2 SYDVKM. V lost 5 bases, J lost 10 bases, and 5 bases stayed unmatched. CDR3 bases: TGTGCCAGCAGTAAATCGGACAGGGGAGCTTTCTTT. Residues: CASSKSDRGAFF.

The chain couples TRBV5-1 to TRBJ1-1, with TRBD1 matching 11 bases. CDR3 length equals 15 residues. CDR1 and CDR2 (germline): SGHRS, YFSETQ. The junction had 5 bases not matched to a gene; V was cut back by 4 bases and J by 3 bases. This CDR3 is CASSIGTGGYTEAFF. Here the CDR3 DNA reads TGCGCCAGCAGCATAGGGACAGGGGGTTACACTGAAGCTTTCTTT.

The chain employs TRBV5-6 and TRBJ1-6, with D perhaps TRBD1 (6 bases). Germline loops: CDR1 SGHDT, CDR2 YYEEEE. The CDR3 consists of 18 residues. V shed 1 base and J shed 8 bases, with 22 bases lying between them. The chain's CDR3 is CASSLFGDKSISDSPLHF. For the CDR3, the DNA is TGTGCCAGCAGCTTGTTCGGGGACAAATCTATAAGTGATTCACCCCTCCACTTT.

The chain recombines TRBV30 with TRBJ1-6, with D hard to call. Trimming cost V 0 bases and J 10 bases, with 13 bases left between them. This CDR3 region has 14 residues. The germline V gene has CDR1 GTSNPN and CDR2 SVGIG (reference sequence). The CDR3 loop is CAWSVEGGGSPLHF. CDR3 coding DNA: TGTGCCTGGAGTGTCGAAGGTGGCGGATCACCCCTCCACTTT.

The chain uses TRBV6-4 and TRBJ1-1; maybe TRBD1 (6 bases). From germline, CDR1 is MRHNA and CDR2 SNTAGT. Trimming removed 6 bases at V and 4 bases at J, with 15 bases between. The CDR3 is 14 residues long. The CDR3 DNA reads as TGTGCCAGCAGACGCCCAGACAGGCCCACTGAAGCTTTCTTT. This encodes CASRRPDRPTEAFF.

The chain is built from TRBV6-6 and TRBJ1-5, with 8 positions matching TRBD1. With 2 bases clipped from V and 8 bases from J, the junction kept 5 bases outside the gene matches. CDR3 length: 14 amino acids. CDR1 is MNHNY and CDR2 is SVGAGI in the germline V gene (reference sequence). The CDR3 DNA sequence: TGTGCCAGCAGTTACCAGGGGGCAAGGGAGCCCCAGCATTTT. Its protein product is CASSYQGAREPQHF.

The rearrangement joins TRBV5-4 to TRBJ1-5, with 7 bases that match TRBD1. CDR3 length equals 14 residues. The trim removed 4 bases at V and 1 base at J, leaving 2 bases unmatched. Per germline, CDR1 SGHNT and CDR2 YYREEE (reference sequence). The CDR3 spells CASSKGQSNQPQHF. CDR3 DNA sequence: TGTGCCAGCAGCAAGGGACAGAGCAATCAGCCCCAGCATTTT.